This TCR beta chain was recovered during a study of radiotherapy plus CTLA-4 blockade in lung cancer (dated by TCRdb to the late 2010s). Regarding the complete study: Objective responses were observed in approximately 18% of enrolled patients, and disease control was achieved in around 30%.

The study evaluated CTLA-4 blockade (ipilimumab) given together with focal radiation therapy in patients who had chemo-refractory metastatic non-small-cell lung cancer. V ends up 6 bases short and J 8 bases short, with an unmatched junction base count of 5. Measured from the cysteine to the phenylalanine, the CDR3 is 13 residues long. The entry retains the CDR3 DNA only, 39 bases that are in frame from base 1. From a lookup of the germline V gene, CDR1 and CDR2 are WSHSY and SAAADI. A remark on this clone: This receptor's antigen is unknown. Base qualities are missing; no much larger clone stands one base away.

The investigation overall reported the following: Early dynamic changes in blood T cell clones, together with increased serum interferon-beta after radiation, were reported as the strongest predictors of response. TCR clones derived from tumors expanded in peripheral blood after treatment with radiotherapy and ipilimumab.

The library was generated by the immunoSEQ multiplex PCR assay. TCRdb holds this immuneACCESS table with in-frame rearrangements only. Some clones are missing; in checked studies, unresolved V genes explain under half, and the rest has no known cause. This sample holds 60,000 to 75,000 clones; around 76% were observed only once. The ten largest clones take up about a sixth of the sample. The sequence links TRBV10-2 to TRBJ2-3, with TRBD2 matching 10 junction bases. The TCR sequence derives from a human donor with non-small cell lung cancer whose response to radiotherapy plus ipilimumab could not be evaluated. Some clones in this sample may be carry-over from other donors' samples. Source: peripheral blood, taken from a patient treated with radiotherapy plus ipilimumab. This receptor has the CDR3 CASRSGGVGTQYF. Here is the DNA: TGCGCCAGCAGGAGCGGGGGGGTGGGTACGCAGTATTTT.